These 3 T cell receptor beta chains were all obtained from the same sample, sequenced in a study of blood T cell repertoires in COVID-19. TCRdb keeps only in-frame clones here, not all; method: immunoSEQ multiplex PCR. Here the sample spans roughly 77,000 clones, 79% being singletons. The sequenced sample was peripheral blood. All receptors derive from a man aged 60 to 69 with active or convalescent COVID-19.

This clone turned up a few times. This specimen includes other DNA sequences encoding the same CDR3. The chain uses TRBV6-5 and TRBJ1-5, with D perhaps TRBD1 (5 bases). Germline-derived CDR1 and CDR2 are MNHEY and SVGAGI. This CDR3 region has 15 residues. Trimming took off 6 bases at V and 4 bases at J, with 16 bases between the two ends. CDR3 nucleotide sequence: TGTGCCAGCAGCCTCTTGGGGGGAGGTAATCAGCCCCAGCATTTT. This codes for CASSLLGGGNQPQHF.

The chain combines TRBV5-1 with TRBJ2-5, with 10 positions matching TRBD2. Per germline, CDR1 SGHRS and CDR2 YFSETQ. Unmatched junction bases numbered 8, after V lost 1 base and J lost 5 bases. This CDR3 is 16 amino acids long. CDR3 sequence reads: CASSLRIAGGSETQYF. The CDR3 bases are TGCGCCAGCAGCTTGCGAATAGCGGGGGGTTCGGAGACCCAGTACTTC.

V is TRBV28 and J is TRBJ1-6; possibly TRBD1 for D (5 bases). The CDR3 loop spans 15 amino acids. The V end was cut by 4 bases, the J end by 13 bases, with 20 bases between. Germline values: CDR1 MDHEN, CDR2 SYDVKM. The CDR3 sequence: CASSSPGTAGPPLHF. The CDR3 nucleotides are TGTGCCAGCAGTTCCCCGGGGACGGCGGGACCTCCCCTCCACTTT.